This TCR beta chain was identified in a study of T-cell reconstitution after alpha-beta-depleted transplantation in children (dated by TCRdb to 2016 to 2017). In the study overall: T-cell immune reconstitution after TCRalphabeta/CD19-depleted allogeneic hematopoietic cell transplantation in children was quantitatively tracked in the study by means of TCR repertoire profiling.

Study-wide conclusions, independent of this receptor: The frequencies of hyperexpanded clones fell over the following months, and after one year, T-cell counts and TCRbeta diversity were mostly attributed to newly produced T cells. In some patients, the high TCRbeta diversity seen at day 60 was put down to recipient T cells and intrathymic progenitors that had survived conditioning. About two months after transplant, the apparently early recovery of alphabetaT-cell counts reportedly depended on just several hundred clones that had expanded rapidly and came from non-depleted graft cells.

As to this clonotype: It lacks a known antigen. Base qualities are not at hand, and no much larger clone is one base apart.

CDR1 and CDR2, looked up from the germline V gene, are MNHEY and SVGEGT. The CDR3 spans 16 residues, from the cysteine through the phenylalanine. The sequence is cut down to CDR3 DNA, 48 bases in frame from base 1. The junction carries 15 bases between V and J, which are trimmed by 0 bases and 3 bases respectively. According to the study, the label for this sample's treatment or condition signals: allogeneic hematopoietic cell transplantation with graft depleted of TCRalphabeta T cells and CD19 B cells. The children who served as transplant recipients had been given grafts of TCRalphabeta/CD19-depleted allogeneic hematopoietic cells. The library relied on PCR. Reads for this sample came from an Illumina HiSeq 2500. To normalize quantification of the TCRbeta repertoire, the TCR libraries were built with molecular barcoding that relied on unique molecular identifiers. The public reads were reprocessed in TCRdb via fastp at Q25 and MiXCR, keeping in-frame beta chains. Each CDR3 protein gets just one entry, which takes the most common genes and DNA from the rows behind it. This sample holds fewer than 550,000 distinct CDR3 sequences; about 10% were observed only once. The leading ten clones occupy about 15% of the sample.

This sequence was found in a female patient between 2 and 10 years old who had a stem cell transplant for aplastic anemia, so the T cells may come from the graft donor. This material consisted of PBMCs, mostly from graft donor cells, taken 180 days after TCRalphabeta/CD19-depleted stem cell transplant. The chain is made from TRBV6-2 or TRBV6-3 and TRBJ2-7; TRBD1 is possibly the D segment (6 matching bases). The nucleotide sequence is TGTGCCAGCAGTTACTCGACCCGGGACATCCTCTACGAGCAGTACTTC. Its coded protein is CASSYSTRDILYEQYF.